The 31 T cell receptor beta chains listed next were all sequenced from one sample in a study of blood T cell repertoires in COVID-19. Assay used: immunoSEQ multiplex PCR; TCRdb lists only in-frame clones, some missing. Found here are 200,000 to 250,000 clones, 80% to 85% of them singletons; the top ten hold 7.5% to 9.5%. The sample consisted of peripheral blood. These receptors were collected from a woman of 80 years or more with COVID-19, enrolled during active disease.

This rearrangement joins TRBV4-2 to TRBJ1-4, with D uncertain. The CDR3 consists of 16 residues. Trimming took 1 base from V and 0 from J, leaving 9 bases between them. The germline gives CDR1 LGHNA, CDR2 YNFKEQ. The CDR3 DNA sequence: TGTGCCAGCAGCCAAGGAGAGGGCACAACTAATGAAAAACTGTTTTTT. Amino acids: CASSQGEGTTNEKLFF.

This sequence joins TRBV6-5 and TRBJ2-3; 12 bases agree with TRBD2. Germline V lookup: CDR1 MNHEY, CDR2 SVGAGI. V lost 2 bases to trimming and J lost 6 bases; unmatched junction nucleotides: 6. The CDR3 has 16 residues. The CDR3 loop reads CASSYTTSGGLDTQYF. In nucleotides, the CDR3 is TGTGCCAGCAGTTACACGACTAGCGGGGGCTTGGATACGCAGTATTTT.

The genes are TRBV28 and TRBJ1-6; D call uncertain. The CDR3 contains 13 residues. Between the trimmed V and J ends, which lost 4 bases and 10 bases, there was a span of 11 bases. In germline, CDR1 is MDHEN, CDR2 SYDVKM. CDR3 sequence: CASSSPPGSPLHF. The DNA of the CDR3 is TGTGCCAGCAGTTCTCCACCGGGGTCACCCCTCCACTTT.

CDR3 sequence: CASSLAGNPADTQYF. CDR3 DNA: TGCGCCAGCAGCTTGGCCGGGAATCCCGCAGATACGCAGTATTTT. The chain has TRBV5-1 and TRBJ2-3; maybe TRBD2 (5 bases). With 0 bases removed from V and 4 bases from J, the gap between germline ends came to 12 bases. This CDR3 comprises 15 residues. Germline CDR1 reads SGHRS; CDR2 reads YFSETQ.

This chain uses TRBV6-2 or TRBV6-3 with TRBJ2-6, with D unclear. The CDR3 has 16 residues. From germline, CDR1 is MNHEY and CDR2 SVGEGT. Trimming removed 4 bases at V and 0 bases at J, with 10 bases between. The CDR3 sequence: CASSWSVTSGANVLTF. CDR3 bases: TGTGCCAGCAGTTGGAGCGTGACCTCTGGGGCCAACGTCCTGACTTTC.

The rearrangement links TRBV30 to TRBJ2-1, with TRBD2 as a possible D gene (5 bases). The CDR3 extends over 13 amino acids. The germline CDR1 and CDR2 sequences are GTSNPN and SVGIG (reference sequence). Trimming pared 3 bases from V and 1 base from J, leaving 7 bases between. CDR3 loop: CAWRRVSYNEQFF. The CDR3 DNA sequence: TGTGCCTGGAGGAGGGTTTCCTACAATGAGCAGTTCTTC.

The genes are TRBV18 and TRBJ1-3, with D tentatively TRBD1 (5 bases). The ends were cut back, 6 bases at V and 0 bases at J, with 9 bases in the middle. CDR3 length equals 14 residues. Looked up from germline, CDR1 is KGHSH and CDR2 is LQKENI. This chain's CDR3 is CASSRADSGNTIYF. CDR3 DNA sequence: TGTGCCAGCTCCAGGGCCGACTCTGGAAACACCATATATTTT. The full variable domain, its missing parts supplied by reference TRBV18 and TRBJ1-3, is NAGVMQNPRHLVRRRGQEARLRCSPMKGHSHVYWYRQLPEEGLKFMVYLQKENIIDESGMPKERFSAEFPKEGPSILRIQQVVRGDSAAYFCASSRADSGNTIYFGEGSWLTVV.

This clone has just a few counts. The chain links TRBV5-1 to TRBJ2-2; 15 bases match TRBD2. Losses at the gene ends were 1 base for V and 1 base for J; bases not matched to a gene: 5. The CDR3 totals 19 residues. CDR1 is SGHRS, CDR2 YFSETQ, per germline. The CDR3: CASSLYGTSGRKNTGELFF. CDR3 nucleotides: TGCGCCAGCAGCTTGTATGGGACTAGCGGGAGGAAGAACACCGGGGAGCTGTTTTTT.

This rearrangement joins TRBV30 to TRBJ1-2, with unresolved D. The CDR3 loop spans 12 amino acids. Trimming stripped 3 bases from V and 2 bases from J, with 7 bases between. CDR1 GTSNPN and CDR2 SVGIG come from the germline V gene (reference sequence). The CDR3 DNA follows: TGTGCCTGGAGCAGGCAGAACTATGGCTACACCTTC. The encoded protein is CAWSRQNYGYTF.

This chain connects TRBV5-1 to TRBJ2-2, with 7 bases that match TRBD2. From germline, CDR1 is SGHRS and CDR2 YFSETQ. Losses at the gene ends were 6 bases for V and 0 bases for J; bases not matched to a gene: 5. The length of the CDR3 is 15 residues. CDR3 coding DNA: TGCGCCAGCACCTCACGGGGGGCGAACACCGGGGAGCTGTTTTTT. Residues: CASTSRGANTGELFF.

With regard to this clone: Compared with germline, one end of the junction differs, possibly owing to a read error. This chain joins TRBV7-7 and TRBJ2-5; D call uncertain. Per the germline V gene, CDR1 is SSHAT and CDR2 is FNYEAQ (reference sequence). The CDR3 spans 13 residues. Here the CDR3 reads CASSLTPQETQYF. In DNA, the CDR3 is TGTGCTAGCAGCTTAACTCCCCAAGAGACCCAGTACTTC.

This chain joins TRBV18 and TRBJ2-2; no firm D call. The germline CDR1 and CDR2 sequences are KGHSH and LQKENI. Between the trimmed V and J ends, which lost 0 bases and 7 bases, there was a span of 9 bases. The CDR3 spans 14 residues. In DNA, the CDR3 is TGTGCCAGCTCACCACCAGGCGCAGGCGGGGAGCTGTTTTTT. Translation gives CASSPPGAGGELFF.

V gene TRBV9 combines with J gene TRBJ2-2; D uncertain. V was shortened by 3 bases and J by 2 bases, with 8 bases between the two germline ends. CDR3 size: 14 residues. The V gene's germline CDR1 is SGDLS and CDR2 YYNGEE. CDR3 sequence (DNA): TGTGCCAGCAGCGCCGTAGTTAACACCGGGGAGCTGTTTTTT. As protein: CASSAVVNTGELFF.

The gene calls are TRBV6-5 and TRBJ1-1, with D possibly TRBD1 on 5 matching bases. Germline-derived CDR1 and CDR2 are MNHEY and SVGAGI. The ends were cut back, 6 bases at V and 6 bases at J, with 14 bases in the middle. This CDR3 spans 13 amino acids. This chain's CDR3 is CASRSPGIAEAFF. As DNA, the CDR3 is TGTGCCAGCAGATCTCCAGGGATCGCTGAAGCTTTCTTT.

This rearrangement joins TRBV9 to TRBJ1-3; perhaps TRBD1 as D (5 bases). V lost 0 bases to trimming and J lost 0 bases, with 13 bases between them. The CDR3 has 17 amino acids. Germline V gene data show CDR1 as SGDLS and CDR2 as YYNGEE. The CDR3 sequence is CASSVAFPGNSGNTIYF. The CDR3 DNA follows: TGTGCCAGCAGCGTAGCCTTTCCAGGGAACTCTGGAAACACCATATATTTT.

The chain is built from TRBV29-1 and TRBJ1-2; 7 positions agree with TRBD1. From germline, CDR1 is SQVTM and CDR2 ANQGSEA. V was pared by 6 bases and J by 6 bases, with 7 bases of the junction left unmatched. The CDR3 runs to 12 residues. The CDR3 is CSVRGEGDGYTF. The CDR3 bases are TGCAGCGTCAGGGGGGAAGGAGATGGCTACACCTTC.

CDR3 nucleotides: TGCGCCAGCAGGGGGACAGGGGCCCACGAGCAGTACTTC. It is translated as CASRGTGAHEQYF. The chain links TRBV5-1 to TRBJ2-7; 10 bases line up with TRBD1. Germline CDR1 is SGHRS and CDR2 is YFSETQ. This CDR3 has 13 residues. With V trimmed by 5 bases and J by 5 bases, 4 bases remained unmatched.

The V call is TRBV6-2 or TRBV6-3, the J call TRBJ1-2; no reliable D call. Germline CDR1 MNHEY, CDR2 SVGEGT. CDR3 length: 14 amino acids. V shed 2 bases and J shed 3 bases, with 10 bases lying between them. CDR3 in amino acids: CASSYAGVYYGYTF. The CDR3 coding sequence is TGTGCCAGCAGTTACGCGGGAGTCTACTATGGCTACACCTTC.

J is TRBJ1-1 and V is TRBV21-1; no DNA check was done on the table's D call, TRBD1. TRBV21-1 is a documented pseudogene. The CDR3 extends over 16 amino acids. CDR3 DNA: TGTGCCAGCAGCAAATGGGAAGGCAGGGAGAACACTGAAGCTTTCTTT. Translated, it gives CASSKWEGRENTEAFF.

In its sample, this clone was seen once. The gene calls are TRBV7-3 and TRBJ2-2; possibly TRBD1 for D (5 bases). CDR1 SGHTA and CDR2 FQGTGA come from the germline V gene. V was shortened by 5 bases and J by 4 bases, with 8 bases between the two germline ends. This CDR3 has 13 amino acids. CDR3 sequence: CASSRRVTGELFF. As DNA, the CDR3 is TGTGCCAGCAGCCGCAGGGTCACCGGGGAGCTGTTTTTT.

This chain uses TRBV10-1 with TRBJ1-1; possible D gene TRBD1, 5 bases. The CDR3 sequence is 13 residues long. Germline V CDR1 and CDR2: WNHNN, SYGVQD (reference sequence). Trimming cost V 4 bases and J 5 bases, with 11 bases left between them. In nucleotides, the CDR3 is TGCGCCAGCAGTGCGGGGGTAGAGACTGAAGCTTTCTTT. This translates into CASSAGVETEAFF.

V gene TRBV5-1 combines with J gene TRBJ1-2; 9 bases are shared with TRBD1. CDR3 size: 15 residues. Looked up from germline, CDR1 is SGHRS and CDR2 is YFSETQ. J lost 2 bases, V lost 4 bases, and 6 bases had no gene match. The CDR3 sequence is CASSLYGTGNYGYTF. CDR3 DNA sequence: TGCGCCAGCAGCCTCTATGGGACAGGGAACTATGGCTACACCTTC.

CDR3 residues: CASSIDRLGASGELFF. Written as DNA, the CDR3 is TGTGCCAGTAGTATAGATCGACTGGGGGCGTCCGGGGAGCTGTTTTTT. The V call is TRBV19, the J call TRBJ2-2, with D possibly being TRBD1 (6 bases). The CDR3 spans 16 residues. V was cut by 0 bases and J by 6 bases, with 14 bases left in between. CDR1 and CDR2 (germline): LNHDA, SQIVND (reference sequence).

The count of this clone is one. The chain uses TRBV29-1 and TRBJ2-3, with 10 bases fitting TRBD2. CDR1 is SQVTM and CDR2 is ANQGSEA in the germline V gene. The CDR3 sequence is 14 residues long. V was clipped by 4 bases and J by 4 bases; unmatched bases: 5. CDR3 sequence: CSVVWSGRADTQYF. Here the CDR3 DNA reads TGCAGCGTTGTTTGGAGCGGGAGGGCAGATACGCAGTATTTT.

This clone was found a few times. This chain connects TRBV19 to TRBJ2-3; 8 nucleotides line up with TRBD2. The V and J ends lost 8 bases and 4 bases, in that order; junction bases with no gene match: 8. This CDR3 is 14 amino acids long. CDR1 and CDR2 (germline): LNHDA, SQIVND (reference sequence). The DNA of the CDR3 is TGTGCCAGTTCATTCCAGCGGGGGTCAGATACGCAGTATTTT. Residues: CASSFQRGSDTQYF.

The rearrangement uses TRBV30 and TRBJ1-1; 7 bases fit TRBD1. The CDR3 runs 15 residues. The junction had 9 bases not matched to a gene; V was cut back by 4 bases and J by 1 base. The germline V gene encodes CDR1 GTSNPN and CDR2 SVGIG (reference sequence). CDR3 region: CAWTTDRVRNTEAFF. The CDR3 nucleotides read TGTGCCTGGACCACAGACAGGGTTCGGAACACTGAAGCTTTCTTT.

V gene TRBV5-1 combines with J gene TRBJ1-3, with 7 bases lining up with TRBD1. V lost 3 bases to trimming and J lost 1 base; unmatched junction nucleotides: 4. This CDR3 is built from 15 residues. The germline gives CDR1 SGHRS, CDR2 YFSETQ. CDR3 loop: CASSSGTASGNTIYF. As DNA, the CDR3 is TGCGCCAGCAGCTCTGGGACAGCGTCTGGAAACACCATATATTTT.

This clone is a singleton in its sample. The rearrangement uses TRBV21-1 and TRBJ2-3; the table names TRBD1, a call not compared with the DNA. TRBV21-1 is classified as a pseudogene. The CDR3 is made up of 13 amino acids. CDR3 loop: CASNRGSTDTQYF. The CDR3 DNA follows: TGTGCCAGTAACAGGGGAAGCACAGATACGCAGTATTTT.

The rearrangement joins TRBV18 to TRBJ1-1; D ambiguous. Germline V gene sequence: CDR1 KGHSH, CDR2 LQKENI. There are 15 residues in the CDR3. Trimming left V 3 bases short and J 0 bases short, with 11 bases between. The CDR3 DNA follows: TGTGCCAGCTCACCCACTCCTGAGGTGAACACTGAAGCTTTCTTT. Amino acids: CASSPTPEVNTEAFF.

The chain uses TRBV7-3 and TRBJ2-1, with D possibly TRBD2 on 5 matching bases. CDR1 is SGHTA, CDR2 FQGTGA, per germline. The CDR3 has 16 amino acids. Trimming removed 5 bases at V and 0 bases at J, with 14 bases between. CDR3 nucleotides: TGTGCCAGCAGCCCCTGGACGGACTCCTCCTACAATGAGCAGTTCTTC. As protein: CASSPWTDSSYNEQFF.

DNA for the CDR3: TGTGCCTGGAGTGCGGACAGTGCCTACGAGCAGTACTTC. Protein: CAWSADSAYEQYF. J is TRBJ2-7 and V is TRBV30; tentative D call: TRBD1 (6 bases). The V end was cut by 1 base, the J end by 2 bases, with 9 bases between. The CDR3 contains 13 residues. The germline V gene encodes CDR1 GTSNPN and CDR2 SVGIG (reference sequence).